Listed below are T cell receptor beta chains from one sample, sequenced in a study of shared clonotypes between healthy human individuals. TCRdb keeps only in-frame clones here, not all; method: immunoSEQ multiplex PCR. Here the sample spans some 2,100,000 clones, 85% to 95% being singletons. Sequenced material: naive CD8+ T cells from PBMCs. The receptors were sampled from a man aged 18 to 29 in good health. Some clones in this sample may be carry-over from other donors' samples. CDR3s include the opening cysteine and the closing phenylalanine or tryptophan. A D gene is named only where the DNA matches it firmly. Size is stated for part of the rows, as once, few or many counts, or as a class when the clone is expanded.

D | J | size | V | DNA | CDR3
. | TRBJ2-7 | . | TRBV5-1 | TGCGCCAGCAGCCAAAGTTATAGCTCTTATTCCTACGAGCAGTACTTC | CASSQSYSSYSYEQYF
. | TRBJ2-7 | . | TRBV28 | TGTGCCAGCAGTACCCTCGAGGTGGCCTACGAGCAGTACTTC | CASSTLEVAYEQYF
. | TRBJ1-2 | . | TRBV19 | TGTGCCAGTAGTACGCCCAGGGAGCGTGGCTACACCTTC | CASSTPRERGYTF
. | TRBJ1-3 | . | TRBV4-1 | TGCGCCAGCAGCCAAGATCGTGGAGGGAAGGGGAACACCATATATTTT | CASSQDRGGKGNTIYF
. | TRBJ1-1 | . | TRBV20-1 | TGCAGTGCTAGAGAAGGGACTGAAGCTTTCTTT | CSAREGTEAFF
. | TRBJ1-2 | . | TRBV2 | TGTGCCAGCATAGGGACACAGATATTAGATGGCTACACCTTC | CASIGTQILDGYTF
. | TRBJ2-7 | . | TRBV5-1 | TGCGCCAGCAGCTTGTCCGACAGGTCATCCTACGAGCAGTACTTC | CASSLSDRSSYEQYF
. | TRBJ1-6 | . | TRBV4-1 | TGCGCCAGCAGCCAAGTGGCAGGGCTTGGCTATAATTCACCCCTCCACTTT | CASSQVAGLGYNSPLHF
. | TRBJ1-5 | . | TRBV2 | TGTGCCAGCCATGAGGGCGGAAGCAATCAGCCCCAGCATTTT | CASHEGGSNQPQHF
. | TRBJ2-1 | once | TRBV21-1 | TGTGCCACCCCCCGAGGGATCTTC | CATPRGIF
. | TRBJ2-1 | . | TRBV14 | TGTGCCAGCAGCCCCGGGCGGAATGAGCAGTTCTTC | CASSPGRNEQFF
. | TRBJ2-2 | . | TRBV7-9 | TGTGCCAGCAGCCGGACACCTAACACCGGGGAGCTGTTTTTT | CASSRTPNTGELFF
. | TRBJ2-4 | . | TRBV4-3 | TGCGCCAGCAGCCAAGAGGGGGACTTATCCAAACCAATAGCCAAAAACATTCAGTACTTC | CASSQEGDLSKPIAKNIQYF
. | TRBJ1-5 | . | TRBV2 | TGTGCCAGCAGTGGATGGGTCCTTCAGCCCCAGCATTTT | CASSGWVLQPQHF
. | TRBJ1-5 | . | TRBV19 | TGTGCCAGTACCTATCGGGGGAATTATCAGCCCCAGCATTTT | CASTYRGNYQPQHF
TRBD2 | TRBJ2-3 | . | TRBV11-2 | TGTGCCAGCAGCTTAGGTAGACTAGCGGTAAGCACAGATACGCAGTATTTT | CASSLGRLAVSTDTQYF
. | TRBJ1-4 | . | TRBV19 | TGTGCCAGTGGCCCTCGGGGGGTCCCTGAAAAACTGTTTTTT | CASGPRGVPEKLFF
. | TRBJ2-1 | . | TRBV4-2 | TGTGCCAGCAGCCCTGGGGGGAATGAGCAGTTCTTC | CASSPGGNEQFF
. | TRBJ2-7 | . | TRBV7-9 | TGTGCCAGCAGCTTTTCTCACGAGCAGTACTTC | CASSFSHEQYF
TRBD2 | TRBJ2-2 | once | TRBV9 | TGTGCCAGCAGCGCGGGACTAGCGGGAGCCCGTACCGGGGAGCTGTTTTTT | CASSAGLAGARTGELFF
. | TRBJ2-7 | . | TRBV28 | TGTGCCAGCAGCAGTATGGGGATAGCGCCTCACTCACCCAGGGACGAGCAGTACTTC | CASSSMGIAPHSPRDEQYF
. | TRBJ2-1 | . | TRBV5-1 | TGCGCCAGCAGCTTGGTTTCGGGGCAAAATGAGCAGTTCTTC | CASSLVSGQNEQFF
. | TRBJ1-5 | . | TRBV10-3 | TGTGCCATCAGTGAGTCGGGAAATCAGCCCCAGCATTTT | CAISESGNQPQHF
. | TRBJ1-3 | once | TRBV7-9 | TGTGCCAGCAGCCCCAGTCCGGGACACATACGAAACACCATATATTTT | CASSPSPGHIRNTIYF
TRBD1 | TRBJ2-2 | . | TRBV28 | TGTGCCAGCAGTTCGGGACAGAACAAGGGGGAGCTGTTTTTT | CASSSGQNKGELFF
TRBD2 | TRBJ2-3 | . | TRBV5-6 | TGTGCCAGCAGCTTTAGCGGGAGAGGGACAGATACGCAGTATTTT | CASSFSGRGTDTQYF
. | TRBJ2-7 | . | TRBV5-6 | TGTGCCAGCAGCCCGACCGGAGGGGAGAACTACGAGCAGTACTTC | CASSPTGGENYEQYF